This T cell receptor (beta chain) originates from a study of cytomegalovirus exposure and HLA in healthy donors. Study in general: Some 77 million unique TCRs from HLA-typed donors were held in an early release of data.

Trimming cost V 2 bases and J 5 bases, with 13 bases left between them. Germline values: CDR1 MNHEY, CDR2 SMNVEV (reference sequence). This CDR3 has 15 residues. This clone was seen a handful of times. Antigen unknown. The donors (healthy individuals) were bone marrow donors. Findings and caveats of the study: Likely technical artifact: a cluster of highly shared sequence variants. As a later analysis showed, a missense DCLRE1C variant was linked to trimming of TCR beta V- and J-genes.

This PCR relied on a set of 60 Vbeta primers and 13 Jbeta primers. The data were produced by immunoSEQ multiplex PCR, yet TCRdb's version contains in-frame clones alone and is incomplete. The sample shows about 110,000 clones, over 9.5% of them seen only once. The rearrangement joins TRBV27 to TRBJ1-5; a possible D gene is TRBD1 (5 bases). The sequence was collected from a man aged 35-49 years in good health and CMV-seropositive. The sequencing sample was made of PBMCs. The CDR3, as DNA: TGTGCCAGCAGTTTAATGGGGCAGGCGGATCAGCCCCAGCATTTT. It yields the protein CASSLMGQADQPQHF.